These T cell receptor beta chains were read from a single sample in a study of shared clonotypes between healthy human individuals. The protocol was immunoSEQ multiplex PCR, while the TCRdb copy is restricted to in-frame clones and leaves out a portion. Of around 1,100,000 clones listed, 70% to 80% are singletons. The specimen sequenced was memory CD4+ T cells from PBMCs. The receptors were gathered from a man between 18 and 29 years old in good health. Some clones in this sample may be carry-over from other donors' samples. Each CDR3 is given with its conserved first and last residue. Each record gives: V gene, clone size, J gene, D gene, CDR3 DNA, CDR3 protein. A D gene is named only where the DNA matches it firmly. Expanded clones get a size class; other rows say once, few or many, or leave the size out.

>TRBV2|NA|TRBJ2-4|NA
TGTGCCAGCTCTTGGGCCAAAAACATTCAGTACTTC
CASSWAKNIQYF
>TRBV6-6|few|TRBJ1-3|NA
TGTGCCAGCCAGAGCTCTGGAAACACCATATATTTT
CASQSSGNTIYF
>TRBV7-9|NA|TRBJ2-1|NA
TGTGCCAGCAGCTTAAGGCTAGCTTCGCATGAGCAGTTCTTC
CASSLRLASHEQFF
>TRBV4-1|NA|TRBJ1-1|NA
TGCGCCAGCAGCCAGGACCGGGCAGCGAACACTGAAGCTTTCTTT
CASSQDRAANTEAFF
>TRBV5-4|NA|TRBJ2-2|TRBD2
TGTGCCAGCAGCTTGAATAGCGGGAGTTTGGCCGGGGAGCTGTTTTTT
CASSLNSGSLAGELFF
>TRBV30|NA|TRBJ1-2|TRBD1
TGTGCCTGGAGTGTACTAGGGGGCGACTATGGCTACACCTTC
CAWSVLGGDYGYTF
>TRBV2|NA|TRBJ1-5|NA
TGTGCCAGCAGTGAAGCGCTCCCCGGACAGCCCCAGCATTTT
CASSEALPGQPQHF
>TRBV7-2|NA|TRBJ1-2|TRBD1
TGTGCCAGCAGCGATCAGACAGGGGCTCATAACTATGGCTACACCTTC
CASSDQTGAHNYGYTF
>TRBV29-1|NA|TRBJ2-1|NA
TGCAGCGTCCGGGACCCAACGGGGAATGAGCAGTTCTTC
CSVRDPTGNEQFF
>TRBV30|NA|TRBJ1-1|NA
TGTGCCTGGAGTGTACTAGGGGGGAGTCCAGCTTTCTTT
CAWSVLGGSPAFF
>TRBV27|NA|TRBJ2-7|NA
TGTGCCAGCAGCCGAAAGAGGGGCACTAAGGTGGAGCAGTACTTC
CASSRKRGTKVEQYF
>TRBV15|many|TRBJ1-2|NA
TGTGCCACCAGCAGAGAGCAGGAACACTATGGCTACACCTTC
CATSREQEHYGYTF
>TRBV6-1|NA|TRBJ2-5|TRBD1
TGTGCCAGCAGTGAGACAGGGGTGAGAGAGACCCAGTACTTC
CASSETGVRETQYF
>TRBV28|few|TRBJ2-6|TRBD1
TGTGCCAGCACACACAGGGGTCGGTCTGGGGCCAACGTCCTGACTTTC
CASTHRGRSGANVLTF
>TRBV5-1|NA|TRBJ2-2|NA
TGCGCCAGCAGCCCCGGGTGGGGGGCCGGGGAGCTGTTTTTT
CASSPGWGAGELFF
>TRBV2|few|TRBJ2-1|NA
TGTGCCAGCTTCGAGAACGGGATCAACAATGAGCAGTTCTTC
CASFENGINNEQFF
>TRBV2|NA|TRBJ2-7|TRBD2
TGTGCCAGCAGTGAAGCGCTTCGGGGGGGTTCGCTTTCTGACGAGCAGTACTTT
CASSEALRGGSLSDEQYF
>TRBV28|NA|TRBJ1-1|TRBD1
TGTGCCAGCAGCCGACCCGGGACAGGGTTCATTGGGGGAGGGTGGGGGAGCACTGAAGCTTTCTTT
CASSRPGTGFIGGGWGSTEAFF
>TRBV6-1|NA|TRBJ2-1|TRBD2
TGTGCCAGCAGTGTCGGGACTATGCGGGTTTACAATGAGCAGTTCTTC
CASSVGTMRVYNEQFF
>TRBV10-3|NA|TRBJ2-7|NA
TGTGCCATCAGTGAGATACCGAGCTCCTACGAGCAGTACTTC
CAISEIPSSYEQYF
>TRBV7-2|NA|TRBJ2-5|NA
TGTGCCAGCAGCTTAGATGTCTCTTTCTTGTCCCAGTACTTC
CASSLDVSFLSQYF
>TRBV2|NA|TRBJ2-5|TRBD1
TGTGCCAGCACCGGGGGACAGGGTGGAGAGACCCAGTACTTC
CASTGGQGGETQYF
>TRBV5-1|NA|TRBJ2-2|NA
TGCGCCAGCAGCTTGAATCGGGACACCAGCGCCGGGGAGCTGTTTTTT
CASSLNRDTSAGELFF
>TRBV5-1|NA|TRBJ1-4|NA
TGCGCCAGCAGCTTGGGGGACGCAGGGAACCTCAATGAAAAACTGTTTTTT
CASSLGDAGNLNEKLFF
>TRBV11-1|few|TRBJ2-5|TRBD2
TGTGCCAGCAGCTTAGCCACGACTAGCGGGAGTTCTTGGGAGACCCAGTACTTC
CASSLATTSGSSWETQYF
>TRBV18|NA|TRBJ2-3|NA
TGTGTAGGCAAGGGGACGAGTTCTGGCACAGATACGCAGTATTTT
CVGKGTSSGTDTQYF
>TRBV5-1|NA|TRBJ1-4|NA
TGCGCCAGCAGCTTGGGGGGTATGACTGAAAAACTGTTTTTT
CASSLGGMTEKLFF
>TRBV7-6|NA|TRBJ2-5|TRBD1
TGTGCCAGCAGCGATGGGACAGCCAGGGAGACCCAGTACTTC
CASSDGTARETQYF
>TRBV18|NA|TRBJ1-4|NA
TGTGCCAGCTCACCGGAGGGATATGAAAAACTGTTTTTT
CASSPEGYEKLFF
>TRBV11-3|NA|TRBJ2-7|TRBD1
TGTGCCAGCAGCTTAGGGGCAGGGGGACAGGGCGAGCAGTACTTC
CASSLGAGGQGEQYF
>TRBV5-6|NA|TRBJ2-5|NA
TGTGCCAGCAGCTTGGGCTCGACAGAGACCCAGTACTTC
CASSLGSTETQYF
>TRBV27|NA|TRBJ2-3|NA
TGTGCCAGCAGCCTACTGGGTACGCAGTATTTT
CASSLLGTQYF